The 2 T cell receptor beta chains listed next were all sequenced from one sample in a study of identical twins. A single record per CDR3 protein comes from TCRdb applying MiXCR to the 5' RACE reads. This table has a few hundred thousand distinct CDR3 sequences, roughly 9.9% appearing once. A further study also used this sample, focusing on yellow fever vaccine responses in identical twins.

Sequenced input: PBMCs. Every receptor here comes from a woman younger than 30 in good health.

The table lists this clonotype with a few counts. J is TRBJ1-1 and V is TRBV5-1; TRBD1 matches 12 bases. This CDR3 spans 17 amino acids. With V trimmed by 0 bases and J by 8 bases, 11 bases remained unmatched. Germline lookup yields CDR1 SGHRS and CDR2 YFSETQ. The DNA for the CDR3 is TGCGCCAGCAGCTTGGTAGTCTCCGGGACAGGGGGCGCGGAAGCTTTCTTT. Its translation: CASSLVVSGTGGAEAFF.

This clonotype has at least ten counts. The chain uses TRBV6-4 and TRBJ2-3, with D maybe TRBD2 (7 bases). The germline V gene has CDR1 MRHNA and CDR2 SNTAGT. The CDR3 covers 16 residues. V lost 3 bases to trimming and J lost 0 bases, with 13 bases between them. In DNA, the CDR3 is TGTGCCAGCAGTGAAGGGGGGGGAGGAAGCACAGATACGCAGTATTTT. As protein: CASSEGGGGSTDTQYF.